Described below is a single T cell receptor beta chain sequence and its context. Its antigen has not been determined. Base qualities were left out, and no much larger clone turns up one base away. Preparation of the library involved the immunoSEQ multiplex PCR assay. TCRdb obtained this table from immuneACCESS and retained in-frame rearrangements with V and J assigned. These tables miss some clones; where compared with another copy, unresolved V genes account for less than half of the shortfall, and the remainder is unexplained. For this sample the table gives 70,000 to 95,000 clones, of which roughly 91% were detected only once. The ten largest clonotypes hold roughly 2.6% of the sample. This entry comes from a study of T cell changes during pregnancy in multiple sclerosis (dated by TCRdb to between 2019 and 2020). Turning to the overall study: The study looked at changes in the T cell repertoire across pregnancy in women with multiple sclerosis.

V and J are trimmed by 4 bases and 0 bases, and the gene matches miss 5 bases of the junction. The germline V gene encodes CDR1 SNHLY and CDR2 FYNNEI. The CDR3, cysteine through phenylalanine, is 17 amino acids long. CDR3 DNA only is kept here, 51 bases in frame from base 1. The sequence links TRBV2 to TRBJ2-6; 8 central bases correspond to TRBD1. The sequencing here drew on peripheral blood, taken after pregnancy. The clonotype was recovered from a female donor in good health, enrolled as a control in a pregnancy study. The CDR3 amino acid sequence is: CASSGGTGRSGANVLTF. The nucleotides are TGTGCCAGCAGTGGGGGGACAGGCCGCTCTGGGGCCAACGTCCTGACTTTC.